This paragraph covers one T cell receptor beta chain sequence. TCRdb called the 5' RACE reads again in MiXCR, with one record for every CDR3 protein. This sample carries about 6,700 distinct CDR3 sequences, approximately 55% of them seen once, and the ten largest clones take 2.5% to 3.5%. Germline V gene data show CDR1 as SGHRS and CDR2 as YFSETQ. The CDR3 has 16 amino acids. V was shortened by 4 bases and J by 3 bases, with 19 bases between the two germline ends. The sequenced material came from naive CD4+ T cells sorted from a lymph node. Subset noted: naive CD4+ T cells, CD4+CD45RA+CD25-. The receptor was derived from a female donor with breast cancer. V is TRBV5-1 and J is TRBJ2-5, with D tentatively TRBD1 (5 bases). CDR3 sequence: CASSRSLATGEETQYF. In DNA, the CDR3 is TGCGCCAGCAGCCGCAGCTTGGCTACAGGCGAAGAGACCCAGTACTTC.